This entry features one T cell receptor beta chain sequence. Trimming at V came to 0 bases and at J to 6 bases, leaving 8 bases not matched to a gene. From germline, CDR1 is SGHKS and CDR2 YYEKEE (reference sequence). The length of the CDR3 is 15 residues. Naive CD8 cells lacked CD45RO and underwent positive selection for CCR7, leaving out terminally differentiated effector memory CD45RA+ cells. These data originate in a study of shared clonotypes between healthy human individuals. Assay used: immunoSEQ multiplex PCR; TCRdb lists only in-frame clones, some missing. The data show about 2.1 million clones, approximately 94% seen once.

Sequenced sample: naive CD8+ T cells from PBMCs. The chain employs TRBV5-5 and TRBJ2-7, with TRBD1 matching 8 bases. The sequence was obtained from a man aged 18 to 30 in good health. Some clones in this sample may be carry-over from other donors' samples. CDR3 residues: CASSLGAGGRAEQYF. The CDR3, as DNA: TGTGCCAGCAGCTTGGGGGCAGGGGGCCGGGCCGAGCAGTACTTC. The whole variable domain, remainder taken from reference TRBV5-5 and TRBJ2-7, is DAGVTQSPTHLIKTRGQQVTLRCSPISGHKSVSWYQQVLGQGPQFIFQYYEKEERGRGNFPDRFSARQFPNYSSELNVNALLLGDSALYLCASSLGAGGRAEQYFGPGTRLTVT.